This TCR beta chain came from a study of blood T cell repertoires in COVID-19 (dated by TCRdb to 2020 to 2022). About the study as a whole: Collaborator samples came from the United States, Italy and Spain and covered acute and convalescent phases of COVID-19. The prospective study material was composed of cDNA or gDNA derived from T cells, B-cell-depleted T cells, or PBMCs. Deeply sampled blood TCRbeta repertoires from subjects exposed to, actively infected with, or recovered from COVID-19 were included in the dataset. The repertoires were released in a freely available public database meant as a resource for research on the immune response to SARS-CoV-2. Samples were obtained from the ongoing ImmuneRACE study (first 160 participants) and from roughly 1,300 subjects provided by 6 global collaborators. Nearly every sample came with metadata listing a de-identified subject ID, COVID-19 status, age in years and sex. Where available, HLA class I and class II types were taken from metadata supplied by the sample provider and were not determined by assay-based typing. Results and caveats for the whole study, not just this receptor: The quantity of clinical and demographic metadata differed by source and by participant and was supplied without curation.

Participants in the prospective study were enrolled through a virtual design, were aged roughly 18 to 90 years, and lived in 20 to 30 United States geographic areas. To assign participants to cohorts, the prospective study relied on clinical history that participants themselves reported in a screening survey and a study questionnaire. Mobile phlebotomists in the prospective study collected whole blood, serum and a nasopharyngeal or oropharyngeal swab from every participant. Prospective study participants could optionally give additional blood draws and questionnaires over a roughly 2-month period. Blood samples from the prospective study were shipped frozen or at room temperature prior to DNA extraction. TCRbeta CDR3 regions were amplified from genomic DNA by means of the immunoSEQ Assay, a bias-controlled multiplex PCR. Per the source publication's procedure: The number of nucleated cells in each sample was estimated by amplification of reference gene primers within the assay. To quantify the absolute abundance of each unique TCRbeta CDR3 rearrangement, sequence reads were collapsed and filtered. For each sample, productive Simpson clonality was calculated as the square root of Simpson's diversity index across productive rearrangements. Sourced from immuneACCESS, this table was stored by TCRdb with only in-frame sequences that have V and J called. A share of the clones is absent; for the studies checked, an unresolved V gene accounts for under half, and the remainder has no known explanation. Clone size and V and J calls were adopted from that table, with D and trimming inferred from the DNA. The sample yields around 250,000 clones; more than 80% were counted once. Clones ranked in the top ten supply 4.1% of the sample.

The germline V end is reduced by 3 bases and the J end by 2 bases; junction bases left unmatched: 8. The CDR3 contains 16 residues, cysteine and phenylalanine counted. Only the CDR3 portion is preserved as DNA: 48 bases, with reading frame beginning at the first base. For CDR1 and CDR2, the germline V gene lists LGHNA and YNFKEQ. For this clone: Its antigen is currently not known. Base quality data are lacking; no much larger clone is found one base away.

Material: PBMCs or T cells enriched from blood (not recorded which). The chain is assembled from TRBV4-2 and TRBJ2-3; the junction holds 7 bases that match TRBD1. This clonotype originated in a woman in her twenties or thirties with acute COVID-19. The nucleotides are TGTGCCAGCAGCCAGATCTTGGACAGGAACACAGATACGCAGTATTTT. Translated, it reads CASSQILDRNTDTQYF.